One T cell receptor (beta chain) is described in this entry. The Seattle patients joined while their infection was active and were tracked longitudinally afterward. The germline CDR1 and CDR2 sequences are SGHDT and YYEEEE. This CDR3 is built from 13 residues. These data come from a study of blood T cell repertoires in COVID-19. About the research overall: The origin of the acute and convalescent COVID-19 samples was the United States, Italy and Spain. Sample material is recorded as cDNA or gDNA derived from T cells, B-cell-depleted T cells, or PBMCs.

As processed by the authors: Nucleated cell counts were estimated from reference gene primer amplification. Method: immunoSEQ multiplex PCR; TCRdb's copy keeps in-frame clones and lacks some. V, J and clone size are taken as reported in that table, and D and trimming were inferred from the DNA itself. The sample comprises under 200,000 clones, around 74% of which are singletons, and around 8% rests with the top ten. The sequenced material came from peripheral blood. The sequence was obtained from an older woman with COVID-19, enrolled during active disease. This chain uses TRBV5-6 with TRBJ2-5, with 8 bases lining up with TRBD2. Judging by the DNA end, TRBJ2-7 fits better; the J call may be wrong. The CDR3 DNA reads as TGTGCCAGCAGGCGACCGGGGGGGTACGAGCAGTACTTC. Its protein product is CASRRPGGYEQYF.